The 7 T cell receptor beta chains reported below all come from one sample, sequenced in a study of blood T cell repertoires in COVID-19. Only in-frame clones appear in the TCRdb table, and some are missing; sequencing was by immunoSEQ multiplex PCR. The sample has about 200,000 clones; approximately 90% are singletons. Sequenced: PBMCs or T cells enriched from blood (not recorded which). The receptors shown here come from a man aged 25 to 40 who had recovered from COVID-19.

This clone was found a few times. This chain links TRBV20-1 with TRBJ1-2; 9 bases map to TRBD1. The germline CDR1 and CDR2 sequences are DFQATT and SNEGSKA (reference sequence). CDR3 length: 16 residues. V lost 3 bases, J lost 1 base, and 9 bases stayed unmatched. The CDR3 DNA reads as TGCAGTGCTAGTGGGACAGGGAGCAGCATTAACTATGGCTACACCTTC. Its translation is CSASGTGSSINYGYTF.

This clone has a count of ten or more. V and J are TRBV7-2 and TRBJ2-7; TRBD2 might be the D (6 bases). Germline V lookup: CDR1 SGHTA, CDR2 FQGNSA. The germline V and J ends were trimmed by 3 bases and 3 bases, with 18 bases remaining between them. This CDR3 region has 16 residues. The CDR3 is CASSFFPRGKNYEQYF. CDR3 in DNA: TGTGCCAGCAGCTTTTTCCCCCGGGGGAAAAACTACGAGCAGTACTTC.

This clone has just one count. This rearrangement joins TRBV19 to TRBJ2-5, with D perhaps TRBD1 (5 bases). V lost 1 base to trimming and J lost 3 bases, with 6 bases between them. The CDR3 is 13 residues long. In germline, CDR1 is LNHDA, CDR2 SQIVND (reference sequence). Here the CDR3 reads CASSIGGEETQYF. CDR3 DNA sequence: TGTGCCAGTAGTATAGGGGGCGAAGAGACCCAGTACTTC.

This clone was seen more than once but under ten times. J is TRBJ1-2 and V is TRBV7-8, with 7 bases identical to TRBD1. With 5 bases clipped from V and 0 bases from J, the junction kept 6 bases outside the gene matches. The CDR3 sequence is 15 residues long. Germline loops: CDR1 SGHVS, CDR2 FQNEAQ. The CDR3 here is CASSIQGTANYGYTF. DNA of the CDR3: TGTGCCAGCAGCATACAGGGGACGGCTAACTATGGCTACACCTTC.

The chain couples TRBV19 to TRBJ1-2, with TRBD1 matching 7 bases. CDR1 LNHDA and CDR2 SQIVND come from the germline V gene (reference sequence). After removal of 5 bases from V and 4 bases from J, the junction contained 7 bases not matched to a gene. This CDR3 contains 14 residues. The CDR3 bases are TGTGCCAGTAGTTTCGACAGGGTCGGCTATGGCTACACCTTC. It specifies CASSFDRVGYGYTF.

The chain employs TRBV4-1 and TRBJ1-5; no firm D call. CDR3 length equals 16 residues. Per germline, CDR1 MGHRA and CDR2 YSYEKL. V was trimmed by 0 bases and J by 3 bases, leaving 12 bases between them. This CDR3 is CASSQDSRMINQPQHF. CDR3 in DNA: TGCGCCAGCAGCCAAGACAGCAGGATGATCAATCAGCCCCAGCATTTT.

The chain recombines TRBV3-1 (or the pseudogene TRBV3-2) with TRBJ1-4; 7 nucleotides line up with TRBD1. V was pared by 2 bases and J by 7 bases, with 7 bases of the junction left unmatched. This CDR3 comprises 15 residues. CDR1 is LGHDT, CDR2 YNNKEL, per germline (reference sequence). The CDR3 coding sequence is TGTGCCAGCAGCCAAACGACAGGGTCGAGTGAAAAACTGTTTTTT. This encodes CASSQTTGSSEKLFF.